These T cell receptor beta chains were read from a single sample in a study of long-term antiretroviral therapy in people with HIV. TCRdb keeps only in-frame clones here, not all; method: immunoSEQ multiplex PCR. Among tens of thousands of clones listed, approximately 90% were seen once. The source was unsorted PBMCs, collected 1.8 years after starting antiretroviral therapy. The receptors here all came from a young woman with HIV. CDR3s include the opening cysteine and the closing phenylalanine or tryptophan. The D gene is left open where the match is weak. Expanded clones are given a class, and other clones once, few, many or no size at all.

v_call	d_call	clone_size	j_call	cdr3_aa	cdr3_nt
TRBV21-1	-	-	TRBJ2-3	CASSKEGLAGTDTQYF	TGTGCCAGCAGCAAAGAGGGGCTAGCGGGCACAGATACGCAGTATTTT
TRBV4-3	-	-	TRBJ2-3	CASSRLAPGDTQYF	TGCGCCAGCAGCCGGCTAGCACCAGGGGATACGCAGTATTTT
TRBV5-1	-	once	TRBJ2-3	CASSLASGTSTDTQYF	TGCGCCAGCAGCTTGGCATCGGGGACTAGCACAGATACGCAGTATTTT
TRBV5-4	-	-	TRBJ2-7	CASSLIFASYEQYF	TGTGCCAGCAGCTTGATTTTTGCCTCCTACGAGCAGTACTTC
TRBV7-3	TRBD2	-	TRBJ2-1	CASSKTGLGRGRGYNEQFF	TGTGCCAGCAGCAAGACGGGACTAGGACGAGGCCGCGGCTACAATGAGCAGTTCTTC
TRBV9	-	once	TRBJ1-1	CASSVNRENTEAFF	TGTGCCAGCAGCGTGAACAGGGAGAACACTGAAGCTTTCTTT
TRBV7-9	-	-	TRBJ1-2	CASSFLGVNYGYTF	TGTGCCAGCAGCTTTTTAGGCGTCAACTATGGCTACACCTTC
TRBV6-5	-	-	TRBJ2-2	CASSYGTPNTGELFF	TGTGCCAGCAGTTACGGCACACCGAACACCGGGGAGCTGTTTTTT
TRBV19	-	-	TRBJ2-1	CASTGPGYNEQFF	TGTGCCAGTACCGGACCTGGCTACAATGAGCAGTTCTTC
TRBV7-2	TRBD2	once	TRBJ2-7	CASSRLAGGHEQYF	TGTGCCAGCAGCCGACTAGCGGGAGGCCACGAGCAGTACTTC
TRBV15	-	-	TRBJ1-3	CATSRGGGNTIYF	TGTGCCACCAGCAGAGGGGGAGGAAACACCATATATTTT
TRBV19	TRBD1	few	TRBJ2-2	CASDWGQPNTGELFF	TGTGCCAGTGACTGGGGACAGCCGAACACCGGGGAGCTGTTTTTT
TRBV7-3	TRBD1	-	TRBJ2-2	CASRAGGGATGELFF	TGTGCCAGCAGGGCAGGGGGCGGGGCGACCGGGGAGCTGTTTTTT
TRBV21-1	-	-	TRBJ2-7	CASSRRREGHSYEQYF	TGTGCCAGCAGCAGGAGAAGGGAGGGACACTCCTACGAGCAGTACTTC
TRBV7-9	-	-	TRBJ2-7	CASSLLRGREQYF	TGTGCCAGCAGCTTACTCAGGGGCCGCGAGCAGTACTTC
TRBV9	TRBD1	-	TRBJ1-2	CASSGAYRDSLNYGYTF	TGTGCCAGCAGCGGAGCCTATCGGGACAGCCTTAACTATGGCTACACCTTC
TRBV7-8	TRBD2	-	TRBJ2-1	CASNSRREGHNEQFF	TGTGCCAGCAACTCGAGGAGGGAGGGTCACAATGAGCAGTTCTTC
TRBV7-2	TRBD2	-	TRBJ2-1	CASSLGLAANNEQFF	TGTGCCAGCAGCCTGGGACTAGCGGCGAACAATGAGCAGTTCTTC
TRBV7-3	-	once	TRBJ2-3	CASSLGGTDTQYF	TGTGCCAGCAGCTTAGGGGGAACAGATACGCAGTATTTT
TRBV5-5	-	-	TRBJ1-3	CASSPYSGLGNTIYF	TGTGCCAGCAGCCCTTACAGCGGACTGGGAAACACCATATATTTT
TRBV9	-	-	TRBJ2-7	CASSVLGTSSEQYF	TGTGCCAGCAGCGTATTAGGGACATCGAGCGAGCAGTACTTC
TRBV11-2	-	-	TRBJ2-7	CASNPDRRPYEQYF	TGTGCCAGCAACCCAGACAGGCGGCCTTACGAGCAGTACTTC
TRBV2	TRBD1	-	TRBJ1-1	CASSQGQPTEAFF	TGTGCCAGCAGTCAGGGACAGCCCACTGAAGCTTTCTTT